This T cell receptor beta chain was documented in a study of blood T cell repertoires in COVID-19. This CDR3 contains 13 residues. The germline gives CDR1 KGHSH, CDR2 LQKENI. V lost 2 bases to trimming and J lost 5 bases, with 9 bases between them. TCRdb's copy holds only in-frame clones and misses some; the assay was immunoSEQ multiplex PCR. This table holds some 56,000 clones, approximately 80% found once. The chain uses TRBV18 and TRBJ2-5, with D perhaps TRBD1 (6 bases). The TCR was taken from a man at least 80 years old with COVID-19, enrolled during active disease. Sequences were obtained from peripheral blood. The CDR3 bases are TGTGCCAGCTCACCAAGCCAGGGGGAGACCCAGTACTTC. Encoded protein: CASSPSQGETQYF.